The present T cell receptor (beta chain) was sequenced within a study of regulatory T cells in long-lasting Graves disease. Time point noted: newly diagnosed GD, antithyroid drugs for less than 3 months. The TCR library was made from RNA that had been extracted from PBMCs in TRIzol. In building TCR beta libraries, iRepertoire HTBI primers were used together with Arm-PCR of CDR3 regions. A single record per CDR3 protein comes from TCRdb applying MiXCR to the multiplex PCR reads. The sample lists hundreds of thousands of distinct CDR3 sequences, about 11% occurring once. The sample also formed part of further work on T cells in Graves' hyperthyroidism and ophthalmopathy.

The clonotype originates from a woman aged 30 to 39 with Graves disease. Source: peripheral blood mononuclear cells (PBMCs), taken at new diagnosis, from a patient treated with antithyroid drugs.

The chain's CDR3 is CSVGAPSSTDTQYF. The CDR3 coding sequence is TGCAGCGTTGGAGCCCCAAGTAGCACAGATACGCAGTATTTT. The chain carries TRBV29-1 and TRBJ2-3, with D unclear. Germline values: CDR1 SQVTM, CDR2 ANQGSEA. This CDR3 comprises 14 residues. Trimming shortened V by 4 bases and J by 0 bases, and 11 bases separated the two germline ends.